The 24 T cell receptor beta chains below come from one sample, sequenced in a study of radiotherapy plus CTLA-4 blockade in lung cancer. Produced via immunoSEQ multiplex PCR; TCRdb's table is partial and in-frame only. The sample holds around 59,000 clones, around three quarters seen once. Sequencing was performed on peripheral blood, taken from a patient treated with radiotherapy plus ipilimumab. All receptors come from a human donor with non-small cell lung cancer whose response to radiotherapy plus ipilimumab could not be evaluated.

This clone has more than one count but fewer than ten. CDR3 coding DNA: TGTGCCAGCAGTTTATCGAGGAGGACGAACACTGAAGCTTTCTTT. Encoded protein: CASSLSRRTNTEAFF. The rearrangement links TRBV27 to TRBJ1-1; D ambiguous. V gave up 0 bases and J gave up 1 base, with 9 bases separating them. Germline assignment: CDR1 MNHEY and CDR2 SMNVEV (reference sequence). The CDR3 length is 15 residues.

The V gene is TRBV4-3, the J gene TRBJ1-1; no clear D. The V gene lost 1 base and the J gene lost 11 bases, with 11 bases spanning the gap. Germline CDR1 reads LGHNA; CDR2 reads YSLEER. CDR3 length equals 12 residues. CDR3 DNA: TGCGCCAGCAGCCAAGGCAGAGGTGGCGCTTTCTTT. Translating gives CASSQGRGGAFF.

This chain links TRBV7-6 with TRBJ2-7, with a weak D call TRBD2 (6 bases). The V and J ends lost 4 bases and 3 bases respectively, with 16 bases between them. Germline-derived CDR1 and CDR2 are SGHVS and FNYEAQ. The CDR3 consists of 15 residues. This CDR3 is CASSSLGRFGYEQYF. The CDR3 nucleotides read TGTGCCAGCAGCTCTCTGGGGAGGTTCGGCTACGAGCAGTACTTC.

The J gene is TRBJ2-3, the V gene TRBV27; 9 bases agree with TRBD2. V lost 4 bases and J lost 3; bases outside the gene matches: 5. The germline gives CDR1 MNHEY, CDR2 SMNVEV (reference sequence). The CDR3 is made up of 15 amino acids. CDR3 nucleotide sequence: TGTGCCAGCAGTTCCCTTAGCGGGAGTACAGATACGCAGTATTTT. This codes for CASSSLSGSTDTQYF.

Written as DNA, the CDR3 is TGTGCCAGCTCACCGACAGGGTATCGCCACGAGCAGTACTTC. The encoded protein is CASSPTGYRHEQYF. This rearrangement joins TRBV18 to TRBJ2-7, with 7 bases that match TRBD1. V lost 3 bases and J lost 5; bases outside the gene matches: 7. Germline V CDR1 and CDR2: KGHSH, LQKENI. CDR3 size: 14 residues.

The rearrangement joins TRBV7-2 to TRBJ2-5; 9 nucleotides align to TRBD1. CDR3 length equals 15 residues. With V trimmed by 5 bases and J by 4 bases, 8 bases remained unmatched. The germline V gene encodes CDR1 SGHTA and CDR2 FQGNSA. The CDR3 nucleotides read TGTGCCAGCAGCCCCCCGGACAGGGGAGGAGAGACCCAGTACTTC. Encoded protein: CASSPPDRGGETQYF. Based on the CDR3 plus reference TRBV7-2 and TRBJ2-5, the full variable domain is GAGVSQSPSNKVTEKGKDVELRCDPISGHTALYWYRQSLGQGLEFLIYFQGNSAPDKSGLPSDRFSAERTGGSVSTLTIQRTQQEDSAVYLCASSPPDRGGETQYFGPGTRLLVL.

The V and J genes are TRBV29-1 and TRBJ2-6, with a weak D call TRBD2 (7 bases). Germline V lookup: CDR1 SQVTM, CDR2 ANQGSEA. The V and J ends lost 6 bases and 0 bases respectively, with 18 bases between them. This CDR3 has 17 residues. The CDR3 reads CSVEQGGGFSGANVLTF. The CDR3 DNA sequence: TGCAGCGTGGAACAGGGAGGGGGGTTCTCTGGGGCCAACGTCCTGACTTTC.

This clone was picked up one time. The chain combines TRBV7-3 with TRBJ2-3; 10 bases agree with TRBD1. Germline V gene sequence: CDR1 SGHTA, CDR2 FQGTGA. The CDR3 runs 13 residues. Germline trimming cut 8 bases from V and 3 bases from J; bases unmatched to any gene: 2. The CDR3 nucleotides read TGTGCCAGCCGACAGGGGGCTACAGATACGCAGTATTTT. This codes for CASRQGATDTQYF.

The gene calls are TRBV5-1 and TRBJ2-3; 12 bases map to TRBD2. The V gene end was trimmed by 0 bases and the J gene end by 4 bases; junction bases not matched to a gene: 9. The CDR3 totals 18 residues. CDR1 and CDR2 (germline): SGHRS, YFSETQ. The CDR3 sequence: CASSLAPASGRDSDTQYF. As DNA, the CDR3 is TGCGCCAGCAGCTTGGCCCCCGCTAGCGGGAGGGACTCAGATACGCAGTATTTT.

V usage is TRBV18 and J usage is TRBJ2-7; 12 bases match TRBD1. The V gene end was trimmed by 6 bases and the J gene end by 2 bases; junction bases not matched to a gene: 5. The length of the CDR3 is 15 residues. Germline V lookup: CDR1 KGHSH, CDR2 LQKENI. CDR3 sequence (DNA): TGTGCCAGCTCGGCCGGGACAGGGGGCGCCTACGAGCAGTACTTC. The encoded protein is CASSAGTGGAYEQYF.

This clone was counted ten times or more. This chain uses TRBV18 with TRBJ1-5, with D possibly being TRBD1 (5 bases). This CDR3 has 16 amino acids. Germline CDR1 is KGHSH and CDR2 is LQKENI. V shed 3 bases and J shed 7 bases, with 19 bases lying between them. The CDR3 loop reads CASSPGGAGIRQPQHF. The CDR3 DNA follows: TGTGCCAGCTCACCTGGCGGGGCAGGGATAAGACAGCCCCAGCATTTT.

This rearrangement joins TRBV25-1 to TRBJ2-1; 11 bases align to TRBD2. The V gene end was trimmed by 6 bases and the J gene end by 6 bases; junction bases not matched to a gene: 7. The CDR3 is 15 amino acids. Germline CDR1 and CDR2: MGHDK and SYGVNS. CDR3 nucleotides: TGTGCCAGCAGGGACGTTAGCGGGGGGGCCAATGAGCAGTTCTTC. Translated: CASRDVSGGANEQFF.

The chain combines TRBV4-1 with TRBJ2-4, with TRBD2 matching 8 bases. The germline CDR1 and CDR2 sequences are MGHRA and YSYEKL. CDR3 length: 16 residues. V gave up 1 base and J gave up 8 bases; unmatched junction bases: 10. The CDR3 loop is CASSQGSGGSEYIQYF. The DNA of the CDR3 is TGCGCCAGCAGCCAAGGAAGCGGGGGCAGCGAGTACATTCAGTACTTC.

The chain has TRBV6-6 and TRBJ1-2; TRBD1 agrees at 10 bases. The trim removed 7 bases at V and 4 bases at J, leaving 12 bases unmatched. The CDR3 sequence is 16 residues long. CDR1 and CDR2 from the germline V gene are MNHNY and SVGAGI (reference sequence). CDR3 bases: TGTGCCAGCAACGCCAAGGGACAGGGGTCGGGCTATGGCTACACCTTC. This encodes CASNAKGQGSGYGYTF.

The chain links TRBV18 to TRBJ1-2; 8 bases match TRBD1. CDR3 size: 14 residues. The germline V gene encodes CDR1 KGHSH and CDR2 LQKENI. V gave up 3 bases and J gave up 3 bases; unmatched junction bases: 3. CDR3 sequence (DNA): TGTGCCAGCTCACCGGACAGGGAGGACTATGGCTACACCTTC. It specifies CASSPDREDYGYTF.

By proportion, this clone is medium-sized (0.01 to 0.1%). This chain links TRBV4-2 with TRBJ2-7; 9 bases are shared with TRBD1. Germline-derived CDR1 and CDR2 are LGHNA and YNFKEQ. This CDR3 contains 15 residues. Trimming at V came to 3 bases and at J to 6 bases, leaving 9 bases not matched to a gene. This CDR3 is CASSQETGGRGEQYF. The CDR3 region has the DNA TGTGCCAGCAGCCAGGAGACAGGGGGAAGGGGCGAGCAGTACTTC.

This chain connects TRBV15 to TRBJ1-6; possibly TRBD1 for D (6 bases). The CDR3 covers 16 residues. Trimming took off 1 base at V and 10 bases at J, with 17 bases between the two ends. Germline V gene data show CDR1 as LNHNV and CDR2 as YYDKDF (reference sequence). DNA for the CDR3: TGTGCCACCAGCAGAGTGGAGGGGGGGGTCTGGTCACCCCTCCACTTT. Translating gives CATSRVEGGVWSPLHF.

The rearrangement uses TRBV5-4 and TRBJ2-2; a possible D gene is TRBD1 (7 bases). The V gene lost 3 bases and the J gene lost 6 bases, with 15 bases spanning the gap. CDR1 and CDR2 (germline): SGHNT, YYREEE (reference sequence). CDR3 length: 15 amino acids. CDR3 DNA: TGTGCCAGCAGCTGGGGCCAGGGGGGCTCCGGGGAGCTGTTTTTT. The encoded protein is CASSWGQGGSGELFF.

The table lists this clone with a few counts. The J gene is TRBJ2-7, the V gene TRBV6-5; D possibly corresponds to TRBD2 (5 bases). V was clipped by 7 bases and J by 2 bases, with 12 bases between them. The germline gives CDR1 MNHEY, CDR2 SVGAGI. The CDR3 runs 13 residues. The chain's CDR3 is CASTHTRTYEQYF. The CDR3 DNA is TGTGCCAGCACCCACACTAGAACCTACGAGCAGTACTTC.

V gene TRBV5-1 combines with J gene TRBJ2-1, with 7 bases lining up with TRBD2. Germline CDR1 reads SGHRS; CDR2 reads YFSETQ. The CDR3 is 14 amino acids. Trimming at V came to 2 bases and at J to 9 bases, leaving 8 bases not matched to a gene. The CDR3 sequence is CASSLGNVAGEQFF. In DNA form, the CDR3 reads TGCGCCAGCAGCTTAGGGAACGTAGCGGGTGAGCAGTTCTTC. Complete variable domain (other parts from reference TRBV5-1 and TRBJ2-1): KAGVTQTPRYLIKTRGQQVTLSCSPISGHRSVSWYQQTPGQGLQFLFEYFSETQRNKGNFPGRFSGRQFSNSRSEMNVSTLELGDSALYLCASSLGNVAGEQFFGPGTRLTVL.

This clone came up once. Within the sample, other DNA sequences also encode this same CDR3. The DNA for the CDR3 is TGTGCCAGCAGCGTGGGGACAGGGGCCTACGAGCAGTACTTC. Translated: CASSVGTGAYEQYF. The chain couples TRBV9 to TRBJ2-7; TRBD1 aligns across 10 bases. V shed 2 bases and J 2 bases; nucleotides not matched to a gene: 1. Germline V gives CDR1 SGDLS, CDR2 YYNGEE. The CDR3 extends over 14 amino acids.

This chain uses TRBV11-3 with TRBJ1-2, with D perhaps TRBD1 (6 bases). The CDR3 runs to 14 residues. The V and J ends lost 4 bases and 8 bases respectively, with 17 bases between them. Germline lookup yields CDR1 SGHNT and CDR2 YENEEA. CDR3 in amino acids: CASSSSTGSRGYTF. The CDR3 DNA follows: TGTGCCAGCAGCTCCTCCACAGGGTCGCGCGGCTACACCTTC.

This clone was detected once. The chain links TRBV4-1 to TRBJ2-7, with 7 bases aligning to TRBD2. The CDR3 has 15 amino acids. Losses at the gene ends were 4 bases for V and 3 bases for J; bases not matched to a gene: 9. CDR1 and CDR2 from the germline V gene are MGHRA and YSYEKL. CDR3: CASSRDLAVNYEQYF. CDR3 nucleotide sequence: TGCGCCAGCAGCCGGGACCTAGCGGTGAACTACGAGCAGTACTTC.

As DNA, the CDR3 is TGTGCCAGCAGCACCGCGGGGGCCAACGTCCTGACTTTC. Translated: CASSTAGANVLTF. This chain connects TRBV9 to TRBJ2-6; D is unresolved. There are 13 residues in the CDR3. Germline CDR1 SGDLS, CDR2 YYNGEE. The V end was cut by 4 bases, the J end by 4 bases, with 6 bases between.